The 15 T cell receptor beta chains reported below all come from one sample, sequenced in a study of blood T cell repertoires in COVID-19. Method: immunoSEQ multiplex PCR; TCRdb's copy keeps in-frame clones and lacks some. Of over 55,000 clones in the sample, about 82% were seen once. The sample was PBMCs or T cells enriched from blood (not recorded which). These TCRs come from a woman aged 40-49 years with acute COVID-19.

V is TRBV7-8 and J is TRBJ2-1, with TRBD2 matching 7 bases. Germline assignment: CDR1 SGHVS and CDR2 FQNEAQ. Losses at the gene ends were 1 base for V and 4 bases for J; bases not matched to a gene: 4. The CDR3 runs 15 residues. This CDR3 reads CASSLVAGHYNEQFF. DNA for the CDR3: TGTGCCAGCAGCTTAGTAGCGGGCCATTACAATGAGCAGTTCTTC.

In DNA form, the CDR3 reads TGTGCCAGCAGGGGGACTAGCGGGAGTACAGATACGCAGTATTTT. As protein: CASRGTSGSTDTQYF. The V and J genes are TRBV2 and TRBJ2-3; 14 nucleotides match TRBD2. J gave up 3 bases and V 6 bases, and 2 bases lay outside the gene matches. CDR1 and CDR2 from the germline V gene are SNHLY and FYNNEI. The CDR3 has 15 amino acids.

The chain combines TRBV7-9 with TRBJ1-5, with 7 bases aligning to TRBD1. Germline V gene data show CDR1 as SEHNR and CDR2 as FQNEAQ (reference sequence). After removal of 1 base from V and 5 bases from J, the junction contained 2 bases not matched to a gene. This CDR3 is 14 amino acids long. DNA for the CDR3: TGTGCCAGCAGCTTAGACAGGGGTGATCAGCCCCAGCATTTT. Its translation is CASSLDRGDQPQHF.

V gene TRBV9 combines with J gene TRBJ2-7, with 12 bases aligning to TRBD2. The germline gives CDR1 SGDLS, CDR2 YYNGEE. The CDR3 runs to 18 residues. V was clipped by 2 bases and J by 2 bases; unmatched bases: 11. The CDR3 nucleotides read TGTGCCAGCAGCGTTCAACCGACTAGCGGGGGACTCCCCTACGAGCAGTACTTC. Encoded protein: CASSVQPTSGGLPYEQYF. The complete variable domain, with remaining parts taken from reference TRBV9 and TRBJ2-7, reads DSGVTQTPKHLITATGQRVTLRCSPRSGDLSVYWYQQSLDQGLQFLIQYYNGEERAKGNILERFSAQQFPDLHSELNLSSLELGDSALYFCASSVQPTSGGLPYEQYFGPGTRLTVT.

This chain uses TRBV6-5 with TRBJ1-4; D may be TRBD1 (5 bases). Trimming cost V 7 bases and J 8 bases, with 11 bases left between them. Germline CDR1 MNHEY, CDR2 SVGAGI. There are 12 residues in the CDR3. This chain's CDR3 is CASKGNEEKLFF. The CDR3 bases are TGTGCCAGCAAGGGGAACGAAGAAAAACTGTTTTTT.

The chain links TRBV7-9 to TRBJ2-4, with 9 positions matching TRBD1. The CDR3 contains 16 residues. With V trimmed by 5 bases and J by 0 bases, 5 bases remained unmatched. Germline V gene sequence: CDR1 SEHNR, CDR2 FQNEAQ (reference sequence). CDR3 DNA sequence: TGTGCCAGCAGCCCTGGGACAGGGAAAGCCAAAAACATTCAGTACTTC. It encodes CASSPGTGKAKNIQYF.

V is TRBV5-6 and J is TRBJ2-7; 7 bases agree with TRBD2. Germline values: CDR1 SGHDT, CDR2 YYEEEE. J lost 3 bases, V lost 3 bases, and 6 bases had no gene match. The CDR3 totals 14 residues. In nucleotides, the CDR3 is TGTGCCAGCAGCTCAGGGAGGGAAATCTACGAGCAGTACGTC. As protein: CASSSGREIYEQYV.

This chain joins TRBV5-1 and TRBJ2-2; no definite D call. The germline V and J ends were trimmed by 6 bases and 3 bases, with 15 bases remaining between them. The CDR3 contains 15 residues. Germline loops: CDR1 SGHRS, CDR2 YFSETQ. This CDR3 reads CASTKTGADTGELFF. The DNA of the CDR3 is TGCGCCAGCACCAAGACGGGTGCGGACACCGGGGAGCTGTTTTTT. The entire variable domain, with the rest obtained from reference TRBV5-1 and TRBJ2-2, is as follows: KAGVTQTPRYLIKTRGQQVTLSCSPISGHRSVSWYQQTPGQGLQFLFEYFSETQRNKGNFPGRFSGRQFSNSRSEMNVSTLELGDSALYLCASTKTGADTGELFFGEGSRLTVL.

This CDR3 reads CASSPPGGIEQYV. The CDR3 DNA is TGTGCCAGCAGCCCCCCGGGGGGGATCGAGCAGTACGTC. The chain combines TRBV7-9 with TRBJ2-7, with 8 bases identical to TRBD2. After removal of 5 bases from V and 6 bases from J, the junction contained 6 bases not matched to a gene. The CDR3 contains 13 residues. The germline V gene encodes CDR1 SEHNR and CDR2 FQNEAQ (reference sequence).

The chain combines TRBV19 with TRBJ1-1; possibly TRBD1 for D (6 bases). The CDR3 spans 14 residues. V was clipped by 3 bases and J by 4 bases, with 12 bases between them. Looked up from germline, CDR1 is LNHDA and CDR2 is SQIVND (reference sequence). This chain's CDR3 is CASSMMYRATEAFF. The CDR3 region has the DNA TGTGCCAGTAGTATGATGTACAGGGCCACTGAAGCTTTCTTT.

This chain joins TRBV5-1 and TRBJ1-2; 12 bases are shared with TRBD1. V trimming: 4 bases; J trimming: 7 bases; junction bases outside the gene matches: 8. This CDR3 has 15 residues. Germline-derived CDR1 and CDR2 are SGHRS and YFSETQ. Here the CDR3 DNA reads TGCGCCAGCAGCGCCGGGACAGGGGGCACTTTTGGCTACACCTTC. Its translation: CASSAGTGGTFGYTF.

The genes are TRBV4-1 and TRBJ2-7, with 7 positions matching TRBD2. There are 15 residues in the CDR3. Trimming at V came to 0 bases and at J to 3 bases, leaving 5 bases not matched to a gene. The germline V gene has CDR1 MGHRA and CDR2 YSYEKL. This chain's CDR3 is CASSQEGAGFYEQYF. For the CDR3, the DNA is TGCGCCAGCAGCCAAGAGGGAGCGGGATTCTACGAGCAGTACTTC.

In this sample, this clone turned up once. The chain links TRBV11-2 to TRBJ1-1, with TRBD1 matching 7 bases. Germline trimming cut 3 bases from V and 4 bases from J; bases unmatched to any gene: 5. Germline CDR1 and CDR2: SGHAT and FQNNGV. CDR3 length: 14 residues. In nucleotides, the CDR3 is TGTGCCAGCAGCTTGACAGGGTTAAGCACTGAAGCTTTCTTT. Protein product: CASSLTGLSTEAFF.

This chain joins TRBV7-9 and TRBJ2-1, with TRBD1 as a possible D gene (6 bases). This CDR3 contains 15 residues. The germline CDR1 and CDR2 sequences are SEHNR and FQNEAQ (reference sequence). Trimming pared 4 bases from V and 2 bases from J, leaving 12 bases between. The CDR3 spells CASSSSRGPYNEQFF. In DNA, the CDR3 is TGTGCCAGCAGCTCTTCCAGGGGTCCCTACAATGAGCAGTTCTTC.

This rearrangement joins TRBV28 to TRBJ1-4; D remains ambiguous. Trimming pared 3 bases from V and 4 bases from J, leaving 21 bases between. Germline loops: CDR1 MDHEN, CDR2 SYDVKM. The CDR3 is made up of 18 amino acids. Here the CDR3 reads CASSFNFRFANFNEKLFF. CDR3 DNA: TGTGCCAGCAGTTTCAATTTCCGATTTGCGAATTTTAATGAAAAACTGTTTTTT.